The next 14 T cell receptor beta chains were all read from a single sample in a study of T cell responses to AZD1222 COVID-19 vaccine. The method was immunoSEQ multiplex PCR; TCRdb's version includes in-frame clones alone and lacks a portion of them. The sample contains roughly 51,000 clones, 80% to 90% of which appear only once. Here the sequenced sample was peripheral blood, taken 28 days after the second AZD1222 dose. The receptors originated from an adult who received the AZD1222 COVID-19 vaccine.

This chain uses TRBV30 with TRBJ2-1; no reliable D call. The V end was cut by 0 bases, the J end by 9 bases, with 12 bases between. The CDR3 is 13 residues long. CDR1 is GTSNPN, CDR2 SVGIG, per germline (reference sequence). The CDR3 DNA reads TGTGCCTGGAGTGTAGTGGGTTATGGTGAGCAGTTCTTC. It is translated as CAWSVVGYGEQFF.

This sequence joins TRBV27 and TRBJ1-6; D is uncertain. Germline CDR1 MNHEY, CDR2 SMNVEV (reference sequence). The CDR3 contains 17 residues. Trimming stripped 0 bases from V and 5 bases from J, with 14 bases between. In nucleotides, the CDR3 is TGTGCCAGCAGTTTATCGTACCTTTCAATAGATAATTCACCCCTCCACTTT. Translation gives CASSLSYLSIDNSPLHF.

V and J are TRBV14 and TRBJ2-7, with D unresolved. The germline gives CDR1 SGHDN, CDR2 FVKESK. The V end lost 6 bases, the J end lost 3 bases, and 15 bases lay between the germline ends. This CDR3 has 14 amino acids. The CDR3 DNA reads as TGTGCCAGCAGACCCTCGATGACCCGCTACGAGCAGTACTTC. It specifies CASRPSMTRYEQYF.

V gene TRBV7-2 combines with J gene TRBJ2-7, with 7 positions matching TRBD1. Germline CDR1 SGHTA, CDR2 FQGNSA. There are 15 residues in the CDR3. V gave up 4 bases and J gave up 3 bases; unmatched junction bases: 9. CDR3 amino acids: CASSSRQGPFYEQYF. The CDR3 bases are TGTGCCAGCAGCTCTAGACAGGGCCCTTTCTACGAGCAGTACTTC.

This chain joins TRBV28 and TRBJ1-4, with TRBD1 matching over 7 bases. The CDR3 extends over 13 amino acids. The ends lost 6 bases at V and 4 bases at J; junction bases unmatched: 2. From germline, CDR1 is MDHEN and CDR2 SYDVKM. The CDR3: CASRRQGNEKLFF. The CDR3 nucleotides are TGTGCCAGCAGACGACAGGGTAATGAAAAACTGTTTTTT.

The gene calls are TRBV24-1 and TRBJ2-5; 9 nucleotides line up with TRBD2. Germline loops: CDR1 KGHDR, CDR2 SFDVKD. The CDR3 covers 16 residues. The J segment lost 4 bases and the V segment lost 4 bases, leaving 9 bases of the junction unmatched. The CDR3 DNA follows: TGTGCCACCAGTGACCAAGGGACTAGCCCTGGAGAGACCCAGTACTTC. Translated, it gives CATSDQGTSPGETQYF.

The chain recombines TRBV7-9 with TRBJ2-3, with TRBD1 matching over 8 bases. The CDR3 is 16 amino acids. With 4 bases clipped from V and 3 bases from J, the junction kept 9 bases outside the gene matches. Germline assignment: CDR1 SEHNR and CDR2 FQNEAQ (reference sequence). The CDR3: CASSSRQGIGTDTQYF. The CDR3 DNA reads TGTGCCAGCAGCTCAAGACAGGGGATAGGTACAGATACGCAGTATTTT. The whole variable domain, filled in from reference TRBV7-9 and TRBJ2-3, reads DTGVSQNPRHKITKRGQNVTFRCDPISEHNRLYWYRQTLGQGPEFLTYFQNEAQLEKSRLLSDRFSAERPKGSFSTLEIQRTEQGDSAMYLCASSSRQGIGTDTQYFGPGTRLTVL.

The genes are TRBV12-5 and TRBJ2-2, with D maybe TRBD1 (6 bases). CDR3 length: 15 residues. The V gene lost 5 bases and the J gene lost 0 bases, with 10 bases spanning the gap. Germline CDR1 reads LGHNT; CDR2 reads FRNRAP. CDR3 region: CASGLTGSNTGELFF. Written as DNA, the CDR3 is TGTGCTAGTGGTCTCACAGGGTCGAACACCGGGGAGCTGTTTTTT.

This chain joins TRBV18 and TRBJ1-2, with 7 bases lining up with TRBD1. The V gene end was trimmed by 5 bases and the J gene end by 5 bases; junction bases not matched to a gene: 5. Looked up from germline, CDR1 is KGHSH and CDR2 is LQKENI. The CDR3 covers 13 residues. The CDR3 DNA reads TGTGCCAGCTCAGGACAGGCCATATATGGCTACACCTTC. It encodes CASSGQAIYGYTF.

This clone was recorded only once. The chain employs TRBV5-1 and TRBJ2-7; D call uncertain. Trimming took 0 bases from V and 3 from J, leaving 4 bases between them. The germline CDR1 and CDR2 sequences are SGHRS and YFSETQ. There are 12 residues in the CDR3. CDR3 coding DNA: TGCGCCAGCAGCTTGGATCACTACGAGCAGTACTTC. It yields the protein CASSLDHYEQYF. Combining the CDR3 with reference TRBV5-1 and TRBJ2-7 gives the whole variable domain KAGVTQTPRYLIKTRGQQVTLSCSPISGHRSVSWYQQTPGQGLQFLFEYFSETQRNKGNFPGRFSGRQFSNSRSEMNVSTLELGDSALYLCASSLDHYEQYFGPGTRLTVT.

The gene calls are TRBV7-9 and TRBJ2-7, with D maybe TRBD1 (5 bases). Germline loops: CDR1 SEHNR, CDR2 FQNEAQ (reference sequence). V lost 1 base and J 3 bases, leaving 7 bases between the germline ends. The CDR3 is 13 amino acids. CDR3 sequence (DNA): TGTGCCAGCAGCTTAGGACAGCTCTACGAGCAGTACTTC. Translating it yields CASSLGQLYEQYF.

The chain links TRBV19 to TRBJ2-5; TRBD1 aligns across 9 bases. CDR1 and CDR2 from the germline V gene are LNHDA and SQIVND (reference sequence). With 4 bases clipped from V and 2 bases from J, the junction kept 5 bases outside the gene matches. CDR3 length: 15 residues. The CDR3 DNA sequence: TGTGCCAGTAGTAGACCGACAGGGGGACAAGAGACCCAGTACTTC. It is translated as CASSRPTGGQETQYF.

This sequence joins TRBV9 and TRBJ2-2, with 10 positions matching TRBD1. The CDR3 is 17 residues long. The V gene end was trimmed by 3 bases and the J gene end by 6 bases; junction bases not matched to a gene: 11. Looked up from germline, CDR1 is SGDLS and CDR2 is YYNGEE. CDR3 DNA: TGTGCCAGCAGCGGTTGGGAGACAGGGGGCGCTTCCGGGGAGCTGTTTTTT. Protein: CASSGWETGGASGELFF.

The genes are TRBV5-1 and TRBJ2-1, with TRBD1 matching over 10 bases. The germline V gene has CDR1 SGHRS and CDR2 YFSETQ. V lost 5 bases to trimming and J lost 5 bases; unmatched junction nucleotides: 1. This CDR3 comprises 13 residues. The CDR3 sequence: CASSGQGDNEQFF. The CDR3 nucleotides read TGCGCCAGCAGTGGACAGGGGGACAATGAGCAGTTCTTC.